This is a list of T cell receptor beta chains from one sample in a study of sequential checkpoint blockade in melanoma. This table comes from immunoSEQ multiplex PCR, and its TCRdb copy is limited to in-frame clones, with some not included. The sample holds fewer than 8,500 clones, 78% seen once. The source was CD8+ T cells sorted from blood (inferred from file names), collected from a patient given nivolumab and ipilimumab in sequence. The receptors shown here come from a human donor with melanoma. The CDR3 runs from the conserved cysteine through the conserved F or W.

CDR3aa: CASSFRLAGVPEQYF; len: 15; j_gene: TRBJ2-7; v_gene: TRBV5-1
CDR3aa: CASRAGALNTEAFF; len: 14; j_gene: TRBJ1-1; v_gene: TRBV11-2
CDR3aa: CAAGTSGNHNEQFF; len: 14; j_gene: TRBJ2-1; v_gene: TRBV10-3
CDR3aa: CASSLWAGYNEQFF; len: 14; j_gene: TRBJ2-1; v_gene: TRBV27
CDR3aa: CASSLTGGINEQYF; len: 14; j_gene: TRBJ2-7; v_gene: TRBV27
CDR3aa: CASSATSAAVRYEQYF; len: 16; j_gene: TRBJ2-7; v_gene: TRBV9
CDR3aa: CASSSGGYDGQSPLHF; len: 16; j_gene: TRBJ1-6; v_gene: TRBV7-9
CDR3aa: CASSVASSTETQYF; len: 14; j_gene: TRBJ2-5; v_gene: TRBV9
CDR3aa: CASSQLAGGPRGNEQFF; len: 17; j_gene: TRBJ2-1; v_gene: TRBV4-2
CDR3aa: CAWRTGNTGELFF; len: 13; j_gene: TRBJ2-2; v_gene: TRBV30
CDR3aa: CASSLSRASVYNEQFF; len: 16; j_gene: TRBJ2-1; v_gene: TRBV7-6
CDR3aa: CASSLIPSGGTDTQYF; len: 16; j_gene: TRBJ2-3; v_gene: TRBV27
CDR3aa: CASRAGIFTGELFF; len: 14; j_gene: TRBJ2-2; v_gene: TRBV27
CDR3aa: CASSQVRGNYGYTF; len: 14; j_gene: TRBJ1-2; v_gene: TRBV4-1
CDR3aa: CASSLVSGRAYNEQFF; len: 16; j_gene: TRBJ2-1; v_gene: TRBV7-9
CDR3aa: CASSESGQAGGNGYTF; len: 16; j_gene: TRBJ1-2; v_gene: TRBV10-1
CDR3aa: CASSLRFWGLAGGPPDTQYF; len: 20; j_gene: TRBJ2-3; v_gene: TRBV19
CDR3aa: CASSSGGAVADTQYF; len: 15; j_gene: TRBJ2-3; v_gene: TRBV9
CDR3aa: CASSLVSETQYF; len: 12; j_gene: TRBJ2-5; v_gene: TRBV7-6
CDR3aa: CASSRGQSSYNEQFF; len: 15; j_gene: TRBJ2-1; v_gene: TRBV2
CDR3aa: CASRPGLAKDEQFF; len: 14; j_gene: TRBJ2-1; v_gene: TRBV19
CDR3aa: CASREPPTGAQPYEQYF; len: 17; j_gene: TRBJ2-7; v_gene: TRBV19
CDR3aa: CATSRDTQGPWDYTF; len: 15; j_gene: TRBJ1-2; v_gene: TRBV15
CDR3aa: CASSFVASGANVLTF; len: 15; j_gene: TRBJ2-6; v_gene: TRBV7-9
CDR3aa: CASSLIGSGRWNEQFF; len: 16; j_gene: TRBJ2-1; v_gene: TRBV27
CDR3aa: CASSHRDRGVGELFF; len: 15; j_gene: TRBJ2-2; v_gene: TRBV6-4
CDR3aa: CAISERLAGGKAHEQYF; len: 17; j_gene: TRBJ2-7; v_gene: TRBV10-3
CDR3aa: CASSLRQAGEGSETQYF; len: 17; j_gene: TRBJ2-5; v_gene: TRBV13
CDR3aa: CASSAGDNQPQHF; len: 13; j_gene: TRBJ1-5; v_gene: TRBV9
CDR3aa: CASSVGQYQETQYF; len: 14; j_gene: TRBJ2-5; v_gene: TRBV7-6
CDR3aa: CASSSGTSGINEQFF; len: 15; j_gene: TRBJ2-1; v_gene: TRBV27
CDR3aa: CAISVERSYGYTF; len: 13; j_gene: TRBJ1-2; v_gene: TRBV10-3
CDR3aa: CASSLAGGPYEQYF; len: 14; j_gene: TRBJ2-7; v_gene: TRBV27
CDR3aa: CASSLYSSGSNEQYF; len: 15; j_gene: NA; v_gene: TRBV7-9
CDR3aa: CASSQRTVNTGELFF; len: 15; j_gene: TRBJ2-2; v_gene: TRBV7-9
CDR3aa: CASSLEGQGYYEQYF; len: 15; j_gene: TRBJ2-7; v_gene: TRBV5-7
CDR3aa: CASSQGLSSYEQYF; len: 14; j_gene: TRBJ2-7; v_gene: TRBV4-2
CDR3aa: CASSRGPEQFF; len: 11; j_gene: TRBJ2-1; v_gene: TRBV7-9
CDR3aa: CATSSLGTGTEAFF; len: 14; j_gene: TRBJ1-1; v_gene: TRBV15
CDR3aa: CASSLTSGLDEQFF; len: 14; j_gene: TRBJ2-1; v_gene: TRBV7-3
CDR3aa: CASSLAAGEQFF; len: 12; j_gene: TRBJ2-1; v_gene: TRBV4-1
CDR3aa: CASSQDMDTWETQYF; len: 15; j_gene: TRBJ2-5; v_gene: TRBV4-1
CDR3aa: CATSTTSGIEQFF; len: 13; j_gene: TRBJ2-1; v_gene: TRBV15
CDR3aa: CASSEFAGTSRAPLHF; len: 16; j_gene: TRBJ1-6; v_gene: TRBV2
CDR3aa: CASSSSSGTGNEQFF; len: 15; j_gene: TRBJ2-1; v_gene: TRBV5-1
CDR3aa: CASSITDYGYTF; len: 12; j_gene: TRBJ1-2; v_gene: TRBV19
CDR3aa: CASSGGVGNEQFF; len: 13; j_gene: TRBJ2-1; v_gene: TRBV9
CDR3aa: CASSRQGSGANVLTF; len: 15; j_gene: TRBJ2-6; v_gene: TRBV7-9